The clone carrying this TCR beta chain was recorded once. Its antigen is not known. The CDR3 contains 12 residues. Trimming shortened V by 5 bases and J by 4 bases, and 8 bases separated the two germline ends. Germline loops: CDR1 LNHNV, CDR2 YYDKDF (reference sequence). The table came from immunoSEQ multiplex PCR; TCRdb's copy has only in-frame clones and leaves some out. In the table there are 62,000 or so clones, roughly 86% of which are singletons. The sample originates from a study of OX40 agonist ivuxolimab in advanced cancers. On the study more broadly: Every 2 weeks, patients received ivuxolimab intravenously, dosed at 0.01 to 10 mg/kg.

Study-wide points: The authors did not determine the antigen specificity of the expanded peripheral T cells. In the 0.1 to 3.0 mg/kg range, CD4+ and CD8+ blood T cells had expanded clonally by week 6.

This TCR was recovered from an adult with an advanced solid tumor such as melanoma, head and neck, liver or kidney cancer. The material was CD4+ or CD8+ T cells sorted from blood, obtained in a trial of the OX40 agonist ivuxolimab. V and J are TRBV15 and TRBJ1-2, with D tentatively TRBD1 (6 bases). The CDR3 spells CATSETGYGYTF. In nucleotides, the CDR3 is TGTGCCACCAGCGAGACAGGCTATGGCTACACCTTC.